This T cell receptor (beta chain) was documented in a study of cytomegalovirus exposure and HLA in healthy donors. PCR amplification relied on 60 Vbeta primers (plus 13 Jbeta primers). The assay was immunoSEQ multiplex PCR, and TCRdb's table has in-frame clones only and misses some. The data hold a few hundred thousand clones, with 70% to 90% observed a single time. As regards this clone: The junction does not match germline at one end; this may be a read error.

Looked up from germline, CDR1 is SGHDT and CDR2 is YYEEEE. The CDR3 runs 13 residues. The chain carries TRBV5-6 and TRBJ1-2, with 9 bases matching TRBD1. The sequence derives from a middle-aged woman in good health and CMV-seropositive. Source material: PBMCs. The CDR3 DNA sequence: TGTGCTAGCAGCGTCCGGGACAGGGCTGGCTACACCTTC. Translated: CASSVRDRAGYTF. The whole variable domain, filled in from reference TRBV5-6 and TRBJ1-2, reads DAGVTQSPTHLIKTRGQQVTLRCSPKSGHDTVSWYQQALGQGPQFIFQYYEEEERQRGNFPDRFSGHQFPNYSSELNVNALLLGDSALYLCASSVRDRAGYTFGSGTRLTVV.